This T cell receptor (beta chain) came from a study of T-cell memory formation after mild COVID-19. This clonotype was seen a handful of times. The antigen remains unidentified. The CDR3 runs to 13 residues. Trimming removed 0 bases from V and 5 bases from J, with 8 bases in between. Germline V lookup: CDR1 SGDLS, CDR2 YYNGEE. After 5'RACE with constant-segment primers, TCR alpha and TCR beta cDNA libraries carrying sample barcodes and UMIs were obtained. TCRdb reprocessed the 5' RACE reads with MiXCR, giving one entry per CDR3 protein. The sample includes tens of thousands of distinct CDR3 sequences, approximately 13% of them seen just once. Overall study findings and caveats: Pre-infection memory showed some responding clones, and this suggested that cross-reactive memory joined.

The sequence was collected from an adult woman who had mild COVID-19 (a few samples of this study predate the infection). Cell type and time point are not known. V gene TRBV9 combines with J gene TRBJ2-5; possibly TRBD1 or TRBD2 for D (5 bases each). Sequencing was performed on PBMCs or a T cell subset sorted from them (not recorded which). The CDR3 loop is CASSVDGTETQYF. In nucleotides, the CDR3 is TGTGCCAGCAGCGTAGACGGGACGGAGACCCAGTACTTC.